This T cell receptor beta chain stems from a study of shared clonotypes between healthy human individuals. Terminally differentiated effector memory CD45RA+ cells were excluded by CCR7 positive selection of CD45RO-negative cells. Caucasian adults residing in Nashville, Tennessee made up all the donors. V was clipped by 10 bases and J by 0 bases, with 13 bases between them. CDR1 and CDR2 (germline): MDHEN, SYDVKM. The CDR3 has 15 residues. The study, taken as a whole, reports: Four donors had 4% to 6.5% of their naive CD4 clonotypes in common. Generation of non-shared clonotypes was less probable than generation of clonotypes shared by all four donors.

Under the authors' procedure: Quality scores were absent from the junction-only immunoSEQ sequences, so filtering differed. Libraries were prepared by immunoSEQ multiplex PCR; TCRdb keeps only in-frame clonotypes and omits some of them. V and J calls and clone size are those listed in that table; D and trimming were worked out from the DNA. The sample records millions of clones, over 85% being singletons. About this clone itself: What it recognizes is unknown.

The sample was naive CD8+ T cells sorted from blood. J is TRBJ2-6 and V is TRBV28; possibly TRBD1 for D (6 bases). The clonotype comes from a man aged 18 to 30 in good health. DNA of the CDR3: TGTGCCACCAGACAGGATAGCTCTGGGGCCAACGTCCTGACTTTC. It is translated as CATRQDSSGANVLTF.